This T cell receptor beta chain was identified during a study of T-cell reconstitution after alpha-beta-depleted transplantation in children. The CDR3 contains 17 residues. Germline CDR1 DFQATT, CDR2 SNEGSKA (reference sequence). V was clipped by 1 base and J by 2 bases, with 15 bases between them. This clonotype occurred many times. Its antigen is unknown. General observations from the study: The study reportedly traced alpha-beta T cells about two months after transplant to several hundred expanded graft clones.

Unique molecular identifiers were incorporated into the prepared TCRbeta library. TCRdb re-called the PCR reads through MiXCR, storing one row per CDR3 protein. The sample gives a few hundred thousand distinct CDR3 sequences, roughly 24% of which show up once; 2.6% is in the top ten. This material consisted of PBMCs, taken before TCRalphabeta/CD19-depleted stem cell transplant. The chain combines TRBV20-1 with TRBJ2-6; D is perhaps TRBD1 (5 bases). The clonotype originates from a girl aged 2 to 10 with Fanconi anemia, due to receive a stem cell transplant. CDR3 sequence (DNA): TGCAGTGCTAGAGGGGAACCAGGGTCGACTGGGGCCAACGTCCTGACTTTC. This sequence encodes CSARGEPGSTGANVLTF.